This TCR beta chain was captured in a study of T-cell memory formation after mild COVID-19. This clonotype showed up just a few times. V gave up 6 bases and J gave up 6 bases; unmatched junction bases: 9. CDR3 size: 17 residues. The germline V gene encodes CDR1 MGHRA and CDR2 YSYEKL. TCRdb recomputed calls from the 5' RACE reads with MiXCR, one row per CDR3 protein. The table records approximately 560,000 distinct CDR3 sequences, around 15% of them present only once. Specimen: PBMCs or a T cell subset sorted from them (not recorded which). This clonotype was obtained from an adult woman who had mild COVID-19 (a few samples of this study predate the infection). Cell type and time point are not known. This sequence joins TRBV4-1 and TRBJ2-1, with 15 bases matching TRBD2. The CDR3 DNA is TGCGCCAGCAGGCCGTGGACTAGCGGGGGGGCCGCCAATGAGCAGTTCTTC. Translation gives CASRPWTSGGAANEQFF.